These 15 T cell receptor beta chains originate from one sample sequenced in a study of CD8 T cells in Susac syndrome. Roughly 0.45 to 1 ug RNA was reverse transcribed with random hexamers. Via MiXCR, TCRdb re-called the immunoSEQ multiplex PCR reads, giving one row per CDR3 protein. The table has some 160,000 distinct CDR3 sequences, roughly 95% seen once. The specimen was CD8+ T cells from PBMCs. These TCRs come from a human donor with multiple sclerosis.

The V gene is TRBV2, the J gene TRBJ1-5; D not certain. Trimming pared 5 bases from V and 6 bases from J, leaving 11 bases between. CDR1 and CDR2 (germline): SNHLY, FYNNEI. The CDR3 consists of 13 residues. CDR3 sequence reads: CASSSRVGQPQHF. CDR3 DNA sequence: TGTGCCAGCAGTAGCCGGGTTGGTCAGCCCCAGCATTTT.

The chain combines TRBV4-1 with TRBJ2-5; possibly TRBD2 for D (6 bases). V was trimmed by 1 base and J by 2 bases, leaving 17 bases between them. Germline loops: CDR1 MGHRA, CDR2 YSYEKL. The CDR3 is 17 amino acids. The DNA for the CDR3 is TGCGCCAGCAGCCAAGGGAGATGGGTGGCGGGGCAAGAGACCCAGTACTTC. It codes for CASSQGRWVAGQETQYF.

This CDR3 reads CSVDRLATNEKLFF. The CDR3 coding sequence is TGCAGCGTTGATAGGTTGGCAACTAATGAAAAACTGTTTTTT. The V gene is TRBV29-1, the J gene TRBJ1-4; no definite D call. Looked up from germline, CDR1 is SQVTM and CDR2 is ANQGSEA. This CDR3 is built from 14 residues. V lost 3 bases, J lost 0 bases, and 8 bases lay in between.

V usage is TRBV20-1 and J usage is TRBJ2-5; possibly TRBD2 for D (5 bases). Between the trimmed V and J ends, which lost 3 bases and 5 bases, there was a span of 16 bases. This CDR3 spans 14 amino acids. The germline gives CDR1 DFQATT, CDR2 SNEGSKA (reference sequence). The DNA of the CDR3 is TGCAGTGCTAGCCCCGGGGAAATGGGGGAGACCCAGTACTTC. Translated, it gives CSASPGEMGETQYF.

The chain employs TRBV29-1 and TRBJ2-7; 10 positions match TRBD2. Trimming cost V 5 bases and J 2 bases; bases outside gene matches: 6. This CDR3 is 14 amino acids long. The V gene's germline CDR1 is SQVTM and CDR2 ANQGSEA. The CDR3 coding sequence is TGCAGCGTTCGGCTGAGCGGGGGGGCCTACGAGCAGTACTTC. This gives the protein CSVRLSGGAYEQYF.

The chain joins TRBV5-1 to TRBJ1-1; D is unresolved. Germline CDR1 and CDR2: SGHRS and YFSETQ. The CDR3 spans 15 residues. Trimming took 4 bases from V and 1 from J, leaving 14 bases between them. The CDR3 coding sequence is TGCGCCAGCAGCCCCCTGACACTTCAGAACACTGAAGCTTTCTTT. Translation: CASSPLTLQNTEAFF.

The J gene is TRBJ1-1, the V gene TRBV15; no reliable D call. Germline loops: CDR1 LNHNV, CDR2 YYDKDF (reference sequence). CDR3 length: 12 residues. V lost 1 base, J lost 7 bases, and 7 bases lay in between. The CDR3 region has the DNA TGTGCCACCAGCAGAGCGGGGAATGAAGCTTTCTTT. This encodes CATSRAGNEAFF. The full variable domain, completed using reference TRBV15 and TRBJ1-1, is DAMVIQNPRYQVTQFGKPVTLSCSQTLNHNVMYWYQQKSSQAPKLLFHYYDKDFNNEADTPDNFQSRRPNTSFCFLDIRSPGLGDTAMYLCATSRAGNEAFFGQGTRLTVV.

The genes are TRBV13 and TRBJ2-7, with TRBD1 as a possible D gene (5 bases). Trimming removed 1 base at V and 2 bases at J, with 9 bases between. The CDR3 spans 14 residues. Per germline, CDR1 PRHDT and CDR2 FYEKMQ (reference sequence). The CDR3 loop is CASSLAGAAYEQYF. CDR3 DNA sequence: TGTGCCAGCAGCTTAGCTGGGGCGGCCTACGAGCAGTACTTC. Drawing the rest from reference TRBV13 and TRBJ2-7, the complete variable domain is AAGVIQSPRHLIKEKRETATLKCYPIPRHDTVYWYQQGPGQDPQFLISFYEKMQSDKGSIPDRFSAQQFSDYHSELNMSSLELGDSALYFCASSLAGAAYEQYFGPGTRLTVT.

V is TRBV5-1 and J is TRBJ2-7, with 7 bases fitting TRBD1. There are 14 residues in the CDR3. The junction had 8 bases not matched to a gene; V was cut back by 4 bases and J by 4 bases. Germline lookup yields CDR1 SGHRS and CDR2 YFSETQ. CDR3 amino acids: CASSTTGINYEQYF. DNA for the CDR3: TGCGCCAGCAGCACGACAGGGATCAATTACGAGCAGTACTTC.

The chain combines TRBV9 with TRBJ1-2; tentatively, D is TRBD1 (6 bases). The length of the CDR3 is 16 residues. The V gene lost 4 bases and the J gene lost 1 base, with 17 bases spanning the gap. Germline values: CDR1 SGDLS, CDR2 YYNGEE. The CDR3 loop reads CASSPGARQVNYGYTF. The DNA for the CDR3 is TGTGCCAGCAGCCCCGGGGCCCGACAGGTTAACTATGGCTACACCTTC.

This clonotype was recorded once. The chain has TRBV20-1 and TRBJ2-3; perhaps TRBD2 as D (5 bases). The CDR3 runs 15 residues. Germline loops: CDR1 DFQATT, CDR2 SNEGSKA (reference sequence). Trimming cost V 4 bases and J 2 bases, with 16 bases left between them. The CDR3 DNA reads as TGCAGTGCTAACCGGGTGGGAGCCAACACAGATACGCAGTATTTT. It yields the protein CSANRVGANTDTQYF.

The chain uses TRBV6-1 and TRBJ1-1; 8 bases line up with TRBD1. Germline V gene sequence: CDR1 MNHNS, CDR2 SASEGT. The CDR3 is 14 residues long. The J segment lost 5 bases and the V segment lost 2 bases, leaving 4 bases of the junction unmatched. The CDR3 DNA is TGTGCCAGCAGTGAAAGACAGGGGATGACTGAAGCTTTCTTT. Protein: CASSERQGMTEAFF.

DNA for the CDR3: TGTGCCACCAGTGATCTGGGGGGAGATACGCAGTATTTT. This sequence encodes CATSDLGGDTQYF. This rearrangement joins TRBV24-1 to TRBJ2-3; D might be TRBD2 (6 bases). V lost 3 bases to trimming and J lost 5 bases, with 8 bases between them. CDR3 length: 13 residues. Looked up from germline, CDR1 is KGHDR and CDR2 is SFDVKD.

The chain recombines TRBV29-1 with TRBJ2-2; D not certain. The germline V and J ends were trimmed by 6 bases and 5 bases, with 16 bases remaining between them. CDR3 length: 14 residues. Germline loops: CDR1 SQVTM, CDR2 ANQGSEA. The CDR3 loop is CSVWGSGVTGELFF. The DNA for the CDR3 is TGCAGCGTATGGGGATCGGGTGTAACCGGGGAGCTGTTTTTT.

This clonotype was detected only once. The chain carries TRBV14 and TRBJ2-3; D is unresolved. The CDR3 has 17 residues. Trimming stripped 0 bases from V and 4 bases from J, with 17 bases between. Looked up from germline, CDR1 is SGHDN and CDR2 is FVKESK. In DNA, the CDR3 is TGTGCCAGCAGCCAAGATTTGGTGAGGCAGTGGTCAGATACGCAGTATTTT. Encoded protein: CASSQDLVRQWSDTQYF.